One T cell receptor beta chain is described in this entry. Original handling: How many nucleated cells were present was estimated from reference gene primer amplification. Data came from immunoSEQ multiplex PCR; TCRdb stores just in-frame clones and leaves some out. Clonal size and the V and J genes are those of that table, whereas D and trimming came from the DNA. The sample contains about 210,000 clones, 70% to 90% of which appear only once. This entry comes from a study of blood T cell repertoires in COVID-19. Turning to the study itself: Acute and convalescent COVID-19 samples came from the United States, Italy and Spain. PBMCs, B-cell-depleted T cells, or T cells provided the cDNA or gDNA that made up the material.

The V end was cut by 0 bases, the J end by 8 bases, with 13 bases between. Germline assignment: CDR1 SGHRS and CDR2 YFSETQ. This CDR3 is built from 14 residues. This chain uses TRBV5-1 with TRBJ2-3; a weak D match, TRBD1 (6 bases). The sequence derives from a woman between 35 and 50 years old with acute or convalescent COVID-19. The source material was peripheral blood. The CDR3 spells CASSLVKTGSTQYF. DNA of the CDR3: TGCGCCAGCAGCTTGGTTAAAACAGGGAGTACGCAGTATTTT. The full variable domain, in which reference TRBV5-1 and TRBJ2-3 provide the parts outside the CDR3, is KAGVTQTPRYLIKTRGQQVTLSCSPISGHRSVSWYQQTPGQGLQFLFEYFSETQRNKGNFPGRFSGRQFSNSRSEMNVSTLELGDSALYLCASSLVKTGSTQYFGPGTRLTVL.